This T cell receptor beta chain was recovered during a study of T cell responses to AZD1222 COVID-19 vaccine. Germline V gene sequence: CDR1 LNHDA, CDR2 SQIVND (reference sequence). CDR3 length: 14 amino acids. V shed 7 bases and J shed 2 bases, with 12 bases lying between them. The repertoire was sequenced with immunoSEQ multiplex PCR; TCRdb's copy has only in-frame clones and lacks some. The data hold roughly 99,000 clones, with approximately 91% observed a single time. The rearrangement joins TRBV19 to TRBJ1-5; D uncertain. This TCR derives from an adult who received the AZD1222 COVID-19 vaccine. Source: peripheral blood, taken 28 days after the second AZD1222 dose. CDR3 sequence reads: CASKNLGGNQPQHF. CDR3 in DNA: TGTGCCAGTAAGAACCTGGGCGGCAATCAGCCCCAGCATTTT.